The clone carrying this T cell receptor (beta chain) was counted between two and nine times. Its specificity is not known. This sample also contains other DNA sequences that code for the same CDR3. The source of the sample is a study of cytomegalovirus exposure and HLA in healthy donors. Study-wide points: Rare TCR sequences dominated, though some public TCRs recurred in many donors. Later on, analysis showed that most CMV-associated TCR beta chains appeared to be HLA-restricted. In a later analysis, TCR beta V- and J-gene trimming showed a link to a missense DCLRE1C variant.

Per the germline V gene, CDR1 is LNHDA and CDR2 is SQIVND (reference sequence). The V gene lost 3 bases and the J gene lost 1 base, with 6 bases spanning the gap. The CDR3 is 13 amino acids. PCR used 60 Vbeta primers and 13 Jbeta primers. Assay: immunoSEQ multiplex PCR; the TCRdb copy retains only in-frame clones and omits some. The profile shows about 130,000 clones, 17% of them singletons. Sequenced input: PBMCs. This sequence was found in a female donor in good health and CMV-seropositive. The rearrangement joins TRBV19 to TRBJ1-1; D uncertain. CDR3 region: CASSILRNTEAFF. CDR3 bases: TGTGCCAGTAGTATCCTGAGGAACACTGAAGCTTTCTTT.